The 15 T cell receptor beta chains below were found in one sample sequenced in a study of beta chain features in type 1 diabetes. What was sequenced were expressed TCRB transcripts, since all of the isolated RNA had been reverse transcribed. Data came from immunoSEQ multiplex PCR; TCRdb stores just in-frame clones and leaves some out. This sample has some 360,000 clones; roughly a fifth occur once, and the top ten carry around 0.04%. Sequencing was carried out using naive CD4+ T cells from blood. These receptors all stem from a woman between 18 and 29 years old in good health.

The CDR3 DNA follows: TGTGCCACCAGCAGAGATCCCACGGGAGGGTACCAAGAGACCCAGTACTTC. Translation gives CATSRDPTGGYQETQYF. This chain uses TRBV15 with TRBJ2-5; the match to TRBD2 covers 8 bases. The germline gives CDR1 LNHNV, CDR2 YYDKDF (reference sequence). V dropped 0 bases and J dropped 0; count of bases not matched to a gene: 6. CDR3 length: 17 amino acids.

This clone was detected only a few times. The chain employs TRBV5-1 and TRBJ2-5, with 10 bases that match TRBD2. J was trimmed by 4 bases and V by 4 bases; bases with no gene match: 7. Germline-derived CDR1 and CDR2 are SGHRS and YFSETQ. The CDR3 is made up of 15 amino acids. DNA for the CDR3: TGCGCCAGCAGCCCCCGGGTAGCGGGAGGAGAGACCCAGTACTTC. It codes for CASSPRVAGGETQYF.

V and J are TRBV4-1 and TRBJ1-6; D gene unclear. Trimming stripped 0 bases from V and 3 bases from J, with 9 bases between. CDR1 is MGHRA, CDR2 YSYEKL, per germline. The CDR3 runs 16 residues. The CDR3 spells CASSQDPGFYNSPLHF. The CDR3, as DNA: TGCGCCAGCAGCCAAGATCCGGGGTTCTATAATTCACCCCTCCACTTT.

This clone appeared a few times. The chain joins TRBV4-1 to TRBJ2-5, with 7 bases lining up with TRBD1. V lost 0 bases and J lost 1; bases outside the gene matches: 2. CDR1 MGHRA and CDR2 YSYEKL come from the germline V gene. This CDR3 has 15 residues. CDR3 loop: CASSQDGTVQETQYF. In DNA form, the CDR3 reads TGCGCCAGCAGCCAAGATGGGACAGTCCAAGAGACCCAGTACTTC.

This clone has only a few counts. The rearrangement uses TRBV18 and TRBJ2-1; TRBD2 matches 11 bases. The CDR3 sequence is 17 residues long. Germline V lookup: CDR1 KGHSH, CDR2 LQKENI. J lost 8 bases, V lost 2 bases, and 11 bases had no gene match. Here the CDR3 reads CASSPSATSGSPDEQFF. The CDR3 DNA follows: TGTGCCAGCTCACCATCGGCTACTAGCGGGAGCCCCGATGAGCAGTTCTTC. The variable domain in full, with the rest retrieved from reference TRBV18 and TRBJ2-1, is NAGVMQNPRHLVRRRGQEARLRCSPMKGHSHVYWYRQLPEEGLKFMVYLQKENIIDESGMPKERFSAEFPKEGPSILRIQQVVRGDSAAYFCASSPSATSGSPDEQFFGPGTRLTVL.

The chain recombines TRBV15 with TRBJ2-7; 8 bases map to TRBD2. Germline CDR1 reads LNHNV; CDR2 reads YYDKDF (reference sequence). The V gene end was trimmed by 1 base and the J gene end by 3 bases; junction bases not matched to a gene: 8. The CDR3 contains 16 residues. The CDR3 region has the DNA TGTGCCACCAGCAGAGTTCGGGGGGGAGGGAGCTACGAGCAGTACTTC. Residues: CATSRVRGGGSYEQYF.

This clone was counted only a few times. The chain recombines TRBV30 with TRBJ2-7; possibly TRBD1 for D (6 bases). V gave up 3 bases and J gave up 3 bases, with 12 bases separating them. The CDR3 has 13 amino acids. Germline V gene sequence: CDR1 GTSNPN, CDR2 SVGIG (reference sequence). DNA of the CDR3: TGTGCCTGGAGCCGAATGGACAGCTACGAGCAGTACTTC. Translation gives CAWSRMDSYEQYF. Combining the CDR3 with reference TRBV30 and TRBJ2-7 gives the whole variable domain SQTIHQWPATLVQPVGSPLSLECTVEGTSNPNLYWYRQAAGRGLQLLFYSVGIGQISSEVPQNLSASRPQDRQFILSSKKLLLSDSGFYLCAWSRMDSYEQYFGPGTRLTVT.

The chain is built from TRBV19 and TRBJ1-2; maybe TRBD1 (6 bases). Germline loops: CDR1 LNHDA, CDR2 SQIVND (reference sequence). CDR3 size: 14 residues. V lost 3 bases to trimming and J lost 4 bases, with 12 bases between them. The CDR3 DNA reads TGTGCCAGTAGTATCACAGGGAGGGTCTATGGCTACACCTTC. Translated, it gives CASSITGRVYGYTF.

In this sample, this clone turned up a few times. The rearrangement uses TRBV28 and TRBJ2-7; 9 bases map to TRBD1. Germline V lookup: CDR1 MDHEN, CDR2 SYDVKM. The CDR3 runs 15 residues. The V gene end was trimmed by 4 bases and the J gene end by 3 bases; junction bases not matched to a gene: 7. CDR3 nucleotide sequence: TGTGCCAGCAGTTCCACCGGGACAGGGCGCTACGAGCAGTACTTC. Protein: CASSSTGTGRYEQYF.

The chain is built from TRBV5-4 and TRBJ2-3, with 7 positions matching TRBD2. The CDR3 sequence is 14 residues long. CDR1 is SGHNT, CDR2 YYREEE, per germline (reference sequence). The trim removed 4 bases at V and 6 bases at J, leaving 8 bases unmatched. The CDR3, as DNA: TGTGCCAGCAGCCTGGACGGGGGGTCGGATACGCAGTATTTT. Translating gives CASSLDGGSDTQYF.

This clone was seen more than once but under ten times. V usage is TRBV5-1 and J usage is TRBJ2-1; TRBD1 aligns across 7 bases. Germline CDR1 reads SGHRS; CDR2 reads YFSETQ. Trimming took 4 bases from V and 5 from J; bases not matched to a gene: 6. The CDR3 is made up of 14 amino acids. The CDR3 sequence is CASSRGPSNNEQFF. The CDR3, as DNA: TGCGCCAGCAGCAGGGGGCCATCTAACAATGAGCAGTTCTTC.

CDR3 nucleotides: TGTGCCAGCAGTCCCCGTCCCCTACAGTACAATGAGCAGTTCTTC. Amino acids: CASSPRPLQYNEQFF. J is TRBJ2-1 and V is TRBV6-1, with D uncertain. Deletions cut 5 bases from V and 4 bases from J, with 15 bases between. The CDR3 has 15 residues. Germline CDR1 and CDR2: MNHNS and SASEGT.

CDR3 DNA sequence: TGTGCCAGCAGCCTAGGTCTGACAGGGCGGGCCAACGTCCTGACTTTC. It encodes CASSLGLTGRANVLTF. The J gene is TRBJ2-6, the V gene TRBV6-6; 7 positions agree with TRBD1. Germline CDR1 and CDR2: MNHNY and SVGAGI (reference sequence). The CDR3 spans 16 residues. The J segment lost 5 bases and the V segment lost 6 bases, leaving 10 bases of the junction unmatched.

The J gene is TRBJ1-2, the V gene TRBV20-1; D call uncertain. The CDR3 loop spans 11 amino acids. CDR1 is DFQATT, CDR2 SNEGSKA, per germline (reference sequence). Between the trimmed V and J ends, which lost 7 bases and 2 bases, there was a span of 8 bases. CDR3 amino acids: CSGLLNYGYTF. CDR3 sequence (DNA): TGCAGTGGACTGTTAAACTATGGCTACACCTTC.

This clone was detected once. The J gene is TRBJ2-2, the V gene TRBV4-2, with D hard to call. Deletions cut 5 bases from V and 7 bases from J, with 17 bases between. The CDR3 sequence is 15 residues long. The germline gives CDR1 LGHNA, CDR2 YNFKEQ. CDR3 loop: CASSLTFGPGGELFF. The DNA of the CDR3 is TGTGCCAGCAGCTTGACTTTTGGCCCTGGCGGGGAGCTGTTTTTT.